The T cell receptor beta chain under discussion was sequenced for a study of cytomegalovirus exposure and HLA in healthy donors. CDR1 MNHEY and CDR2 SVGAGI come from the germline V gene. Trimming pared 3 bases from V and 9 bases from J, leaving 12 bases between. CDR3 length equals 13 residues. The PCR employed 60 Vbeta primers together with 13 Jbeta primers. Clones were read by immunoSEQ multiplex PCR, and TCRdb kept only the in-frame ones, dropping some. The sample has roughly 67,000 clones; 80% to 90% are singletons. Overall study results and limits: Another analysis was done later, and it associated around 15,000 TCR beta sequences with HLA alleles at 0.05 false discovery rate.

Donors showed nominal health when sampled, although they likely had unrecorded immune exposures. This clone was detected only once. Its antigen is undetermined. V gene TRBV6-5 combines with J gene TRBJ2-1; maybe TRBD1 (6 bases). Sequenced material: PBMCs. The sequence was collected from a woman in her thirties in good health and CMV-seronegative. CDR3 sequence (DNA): TGTGCCAGCAGTTATAACAGGGCAGCTGAGCAGTTCTTC. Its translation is CASSYNRAAEQFF.